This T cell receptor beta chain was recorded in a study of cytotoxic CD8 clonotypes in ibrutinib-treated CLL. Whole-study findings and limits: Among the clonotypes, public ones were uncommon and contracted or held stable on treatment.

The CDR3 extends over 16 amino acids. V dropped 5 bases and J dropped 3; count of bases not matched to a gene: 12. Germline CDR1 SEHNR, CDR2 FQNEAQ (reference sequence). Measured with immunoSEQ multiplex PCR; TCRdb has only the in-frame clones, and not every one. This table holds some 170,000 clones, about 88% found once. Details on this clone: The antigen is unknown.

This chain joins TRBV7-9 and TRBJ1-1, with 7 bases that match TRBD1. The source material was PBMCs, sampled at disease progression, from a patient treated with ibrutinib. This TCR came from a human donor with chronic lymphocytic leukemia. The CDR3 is CASSTPGDSRYTEAFF. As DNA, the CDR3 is TGTGCCAGCAGCACGCCAGGGGACAGCAGGTACACTGAAGCTTTCTTT.